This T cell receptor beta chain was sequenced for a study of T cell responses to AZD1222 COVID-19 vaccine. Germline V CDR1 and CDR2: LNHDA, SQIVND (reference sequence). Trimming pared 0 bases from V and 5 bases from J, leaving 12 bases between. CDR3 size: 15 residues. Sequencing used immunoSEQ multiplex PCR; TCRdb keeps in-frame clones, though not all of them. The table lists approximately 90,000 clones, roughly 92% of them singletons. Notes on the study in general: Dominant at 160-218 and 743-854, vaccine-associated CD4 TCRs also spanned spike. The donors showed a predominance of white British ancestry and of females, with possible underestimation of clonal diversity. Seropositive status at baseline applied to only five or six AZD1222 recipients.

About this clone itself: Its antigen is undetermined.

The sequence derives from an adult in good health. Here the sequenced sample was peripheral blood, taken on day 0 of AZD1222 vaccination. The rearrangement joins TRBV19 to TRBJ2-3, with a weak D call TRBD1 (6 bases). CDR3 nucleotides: TGTGCCAGTAGTATAGAAGGGGGAAGGGGAGATACGCAGTATTTT. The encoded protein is CASSIEGGRGDTQYF.